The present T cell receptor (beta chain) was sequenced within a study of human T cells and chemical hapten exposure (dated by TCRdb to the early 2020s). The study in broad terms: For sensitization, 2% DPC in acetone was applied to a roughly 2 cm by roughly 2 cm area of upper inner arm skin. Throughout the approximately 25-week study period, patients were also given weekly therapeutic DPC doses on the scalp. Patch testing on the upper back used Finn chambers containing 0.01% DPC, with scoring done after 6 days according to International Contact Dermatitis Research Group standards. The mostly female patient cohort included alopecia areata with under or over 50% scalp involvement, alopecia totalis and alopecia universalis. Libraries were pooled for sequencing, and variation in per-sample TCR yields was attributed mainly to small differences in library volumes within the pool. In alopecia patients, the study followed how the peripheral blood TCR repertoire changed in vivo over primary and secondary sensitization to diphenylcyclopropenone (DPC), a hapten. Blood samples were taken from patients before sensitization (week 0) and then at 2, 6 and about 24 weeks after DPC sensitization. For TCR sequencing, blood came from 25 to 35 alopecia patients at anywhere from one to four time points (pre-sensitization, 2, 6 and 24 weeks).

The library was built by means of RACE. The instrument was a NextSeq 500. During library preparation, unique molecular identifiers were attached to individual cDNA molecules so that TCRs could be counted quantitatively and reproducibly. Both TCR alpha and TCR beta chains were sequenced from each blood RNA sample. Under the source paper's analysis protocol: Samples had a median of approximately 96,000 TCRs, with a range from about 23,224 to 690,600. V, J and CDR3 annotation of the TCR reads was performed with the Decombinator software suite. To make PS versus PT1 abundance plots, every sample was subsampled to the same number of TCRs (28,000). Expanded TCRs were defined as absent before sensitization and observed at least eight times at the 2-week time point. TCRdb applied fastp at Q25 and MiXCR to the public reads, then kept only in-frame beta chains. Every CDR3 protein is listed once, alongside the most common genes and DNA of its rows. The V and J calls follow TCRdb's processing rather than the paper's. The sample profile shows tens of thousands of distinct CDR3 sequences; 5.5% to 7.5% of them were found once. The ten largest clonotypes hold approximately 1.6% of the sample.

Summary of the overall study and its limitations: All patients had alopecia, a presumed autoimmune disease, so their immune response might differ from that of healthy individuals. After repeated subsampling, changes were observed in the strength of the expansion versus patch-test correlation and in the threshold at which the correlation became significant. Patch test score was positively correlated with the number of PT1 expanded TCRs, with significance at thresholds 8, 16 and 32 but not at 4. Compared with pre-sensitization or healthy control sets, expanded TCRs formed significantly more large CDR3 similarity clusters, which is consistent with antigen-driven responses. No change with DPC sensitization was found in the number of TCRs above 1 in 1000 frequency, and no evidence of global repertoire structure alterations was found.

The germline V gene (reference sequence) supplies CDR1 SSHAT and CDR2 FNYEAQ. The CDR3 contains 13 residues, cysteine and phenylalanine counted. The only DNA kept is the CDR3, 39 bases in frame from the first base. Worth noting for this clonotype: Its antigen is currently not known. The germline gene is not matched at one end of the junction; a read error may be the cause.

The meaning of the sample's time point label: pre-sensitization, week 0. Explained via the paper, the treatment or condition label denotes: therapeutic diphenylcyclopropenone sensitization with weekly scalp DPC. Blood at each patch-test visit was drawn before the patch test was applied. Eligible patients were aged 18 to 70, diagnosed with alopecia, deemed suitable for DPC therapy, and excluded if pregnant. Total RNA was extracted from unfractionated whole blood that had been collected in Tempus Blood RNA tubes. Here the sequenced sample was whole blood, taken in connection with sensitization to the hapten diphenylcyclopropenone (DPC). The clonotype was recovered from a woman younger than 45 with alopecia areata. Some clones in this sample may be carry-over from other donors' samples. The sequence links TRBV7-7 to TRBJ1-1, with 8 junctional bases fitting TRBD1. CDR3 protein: CASSDRGMGEAFF. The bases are TGTGCTAGCAGCGACAGGGGAATGGGTGAAGCTTTCTTT.